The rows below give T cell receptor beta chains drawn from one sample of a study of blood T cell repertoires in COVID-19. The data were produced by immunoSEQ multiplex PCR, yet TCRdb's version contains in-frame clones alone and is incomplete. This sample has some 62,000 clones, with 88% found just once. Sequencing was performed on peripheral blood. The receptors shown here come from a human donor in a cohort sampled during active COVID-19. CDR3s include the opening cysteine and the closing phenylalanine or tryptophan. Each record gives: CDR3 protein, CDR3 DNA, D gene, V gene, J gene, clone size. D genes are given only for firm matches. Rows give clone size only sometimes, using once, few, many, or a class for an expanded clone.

CDR3: CASGNRDFYGYTF
DNA: TGTGCCAGCGGGAACCGGGACTTCTATGGCTACACCTTC
D: -
V: TRBV7-2
J: TRBJ1-2
size: -

CDR3: CASSPGQGRAFF
DNA: TGTGCCAGCAGCCCTGGACAGGGACGAGCTTTCTTT
D: TRBD1
V: TRBV7-2
J: TRBJ1-1
size: -

CDR3: CASRDREMGGNEQFF
DNA: TGCGCCAGCAGGGACAGGGAGATGGGTGGCAATGAGCAGTTCTTC
D: TRBD1
V: TRBV10-2
J: TRBJ2-1
size: -

CDR3: CATSDWGTGLPDTQYF
DNA: TGTGCCACCAGTGATTGGGGGACAGGGTTACCAGATACGCAGTATTTT
D: TRBD1
V: TRBV24-1
J: TRBJ2-3
size: -

CDR3: CASSYSLSYEQYF
DNA: TGTGCCAGCAGTTATAGTCTTTCCTACGAGCAGTACTTC
D: -
V: TRBV6-2/TRBV6-3
J: TRBJ2-7
size: -

CDR3: CSVVKSGTQETQYF
DNA: TGCAGCGTCGTCAAATCCGGGACTCAAGAGACCCAGTACTTC
D: -
V: TRBV29-1
J: TRBJ2-5
size: -

CDR3: CASSQVAVAGVADTQYF
DNA: TGCGCCAGCAGCCAGGTGGCGGTAGCGGGAGTGGCAGATACGCAGTATTTT
D: TRBD2
V: TRBV4-1
J: TRBJ2-3
size: -

CDR3: CAISESTGRGYTF
DNA: TGTGCCATCAGTGAGTCCACAGGGCGCGGCTACACCTTC
D: -
V: TRBV10-3
J: TRBJ1-2
size: -

CDR3: CASRNPLRGGYGYTF
DNA: TGTGCCAGCAGGAACCCATTGCGGGGGGGCTATGGCTACACCTTC
D: -
V: TRBV6-5
J: TRBJ1-2
size: -

CDR3: CASSPMGGGYGYTF
DNA: TGTGCCAGCAGCCCTATGGGGGGGGGTTATGGCTACACCTTC
D: -
V: TRBV11-2
J: TRBJ1-2
size: -

CDR3: CASSLKYHREGSGYTF
DNA: TGTGCCAGCAGCTTAAAATATCACAGGGAGGGCTCTGGCTACACCTTC
D: -
V: TRBV13
J: TRBJ1-2
size: -

CDR3: CASSSSSTDTQYF
DNA: TGTGCCAGCAGCTCTAGTAGCACAGATACGCAGTATTTT
D: -
V: TRBV7-2
J: TRBJ2-3
size: -

CDR3: CAGGGGYDNSPLHF
DNA: TGTGCCGGTGGCGGAGGGTACGATAATTCACCCCTCCACTTT
D: -
V: TRBV5-4
J: TRBJ1-6
size: few

CDR3: CASSQGQTYEQYF
DNA: TGTGCCAGCAGCCAGGGACAAACCTACGAGCAGTACTTC
D: -
V: TRBV3-1/TRBV3-2
J: TRBJ2-7
size: -

CDR3: CASSSGSSYEQYF
DNA: TGTGCCAGCAGTTCGGGAAGCTCCTACGAGCAGTACTTC
D: -
V: TRBV28
J: TRBJ2-7
size: -

CDR3: CASSRTDRGKGHGYTF
DNA: TGTGCCAGCTCACGAACCGACAGGGGGAAGGGCCATGGCTACACCTTC
D: TRBD1
V: TRBV18
J: TRBJ1-2
size: -

CDR3: CAWNRGLEEQYF
DNA: TGTGCCTGGAACAGGGGCTTGGAAGAGCAGTACTTC
D: TRBD1
V: TRBV30
J: TRBJ2-7
size: -

CDR3: CASSRSWTGGSYEQYF
DNA: TGTGCCAGCAGCCGATCATGGACAGGGGGTTCCTACGAGCAGTACTTC
D: TRBD1
V: TRBV7-9
J: TRBJ2-7
size: few

CDR3: CASSNRDRQNYGYTF
DNA: TGTGCCAGCAGCAACCGGGACAGACAGAACTATGGCTACACCTTC
D: -
V: TRBV21-1
J: TRBJ1-2
size: -

CDR3: CASSRQGNEAFF
DNA: TGTGCCAGCAGCCGCCAGGGTAACGAAGCTTTCTTT
D: -
V: TRBV5-8
J: TRBJ1-1
size: -

CDR3: CASSPGLGGSPLHF
DNA: TGTGCCAGTAGTCCGGGTCTAGGGGGTTCACCCCTCCACTTT
D: -
V: TRBV19
J: TRBJ1-6
size: -

CDR3: CASSDKTGISLSNQPQHF
DNA: TGTGCCAGCAGTGACAAGACAGGGATTTCATTAAGCAATCAGCCCCAGCATTTT
D: TRBD1
V: TRBV6-1
J: TRBJ1-5
size: -

CDR3: CASSLVRGRDNEQFF
DNA: TGTGCCAGCAGCCTAGTTCGCGGGAGAGACAATGAGCAGTTCTTC
D: TRBD2
V: TRBV7-8
J: TRBJ2-1
size: -

CDR3: CAWSLGQNEQFF
DNA: TGTGCCTGGTCGTTGGGACAGAATGAGCAGTTCTTC
D: TRBD1
V: TRBV30
J: TRBJ2-1
size: -

CDR3: CASNPRTGSYEQYF
DNA: TGTGCCAGCAACCCTAGGACAGGGTCCTACGAGCAGTACTTC
D: TRBD1
V: TRBV28
J: TRBJ2-7
size: -

CDR3: CASSSLISSGRAGETQYF
DNA: TGTGCCAGCAGTTCCCTCATTTCTAGCGGGAGGGCCGGGGAGACCCAGTACTTC
D: TRBD2
V: TRBV28
J: TRBJ2-5
size: -

CDR3: CASSLPSGTDTQYF
DNA: TGCGCCAGCAGCTTGCCTAGTGGGACAGATACGCAGTATTTT
D: -
V: TRBV5-1
J: TRBJ2-3
size: -

CDR3: CASSQDITDTGELFF
DNA: TGTGCCAGCAGCCAAGATATTACGGACACCGGGGAGCTGTTTTTT
D: -
V: TRBV4-2
J: TRBJ2-2
size: -

CDR3: CASRPSGQGSYEQYF
DNA: TGTGCCAGCAGACCGTCCGGACAGGGCTCCTACGAGCAGTACTTC
D: TRBD1
V: TRBV6-1
J: TRBJ2-7
size: -

CDR3: CASSGDSTEAFF
DNA: TGTGCCAGCAGTGGTGACAGTACTGAAGCTTTCTTT
D: -
V: TRBV12-3/TRBV12-4
J: TRBJ1-1
size: -

CDR3: CASSLALLNTEAFF
DNA: TGTGCCAGCAGCTTAGCTCTATTGAACACTGAAGCTTTCTTT
D: -
V: TRBV7-2
J: TRBJ1-1
size: -

CDR3: CASSQTANNEQFF
DNA: TGCGCCAGCAGCCAGACAGCAAACAATGAGCAGTTCTTC
D: -
V: TRBV5-1
J: TRBJ2-1
size: -

CDR3: CATSTWTGESSYNEQFF
DNA: TGTGCCACCAGTACATGGACAGGGGAGAGCTCCTACAATGAGCAGTTCTTC
D: TRBD1
V: TRBV24-1
J: TRBJ2-1
size: -

CDR3: CAWSVPASGSQPQHF
DNA: TGTGCCTGGAGTGTACCCGCATCCGGGAGTCAGCCCCAGCATTTT
D: -
V: TRBV30
J: TRBJ1-5
size: -

CDR3: CASSVIPTSGNFNEQFF
DNA: TGCGCCAGCAGCGTAATCCCGACTAGCGGGAACTTCAATGAGCAGTTCTTC
D: TRBD2
V: TRBV5-1
J: TRBJ2-1
size: -

CDR3: CASSAKRGNTIYF
DNA: TGTGCCAGCAGCGCAAAGCGAGGAAACACCATATATTTT
D: -
V: TRBV2
J: TRBJ1-3
size: -

CDR3: CASRPAGSYNSPLHF
DNA: TGTGCCAGCAGACCAGCGGGCAGCTATAATTCACCCCTCCACTTT
D: -
V: TRBV5-6
J: TRBJ1-6
size: -

CDR3: CASSSPSSGANVLTF
DNA: TGTGCCAGTAGTTCCCCGAGCTCTGGGGCCAACGTCCTGACTTTC
D: -
V: TRBV19
J: TRBJ2-6
size: -

CDR3: CASTELGVRNEQFF
DNA: TGTGCCAGCACCGAGTTAGGGGTTCGGAATGAGCAGTTCTTC
D: -
V: TRBV6-4
J: TRBJ2-1
size: -

CDR3: CASSPRSTYEQYF
DNA: TGTGCCAGCAGCCCCCGGTCCACCTACGAGCAGTACTTC
D: -
V: TRBV11-2
J: TRBJ2-7
size: once

CDR3: CASSRSTSGTTDTQYF
DNA: TGTGCCAGCAGCCGGTCGACTAGCGGGACCACAGATACGCAGTATTTT
D: TRBD2
V: TRBV3-1/TRBV3-2
J: TRBJ2-3
size: -

CDR3: CASSPATAGVWEQYF
DNA: TGTGCCAGCTCACCAGCGACAGCAGGGGTATGGGAGCAGTACTTC
D: -
V: TRBV18
J: TRBJ2-7
size: -